This paragraph covers one T cell receptor beta chain sequence. The sample holds a few counts of this clonotype. It lacks a known antigen. Per-nucleotide qualities are absent, and no much larger clonotype sits a single base away. This entry comes from a study of CDR3 diversity in severe acne (dated by TCRdb to the late 2010s). The method behind the library was PCR. Sequencer: Illumina HiSeq 2000. The public reads were reprocessed in TCRdb via fastp at Q25 and MiXCR, keeping in-frame beta chains. CDR3 protein sequences are deduplicated, and each keeps its most common genes and DNA. The sample yields about 97,000 distinct CDR3 sequences; around 53% were counted once. Of the sample, around 12% is held by the ten largest clones. The CDR3, cysteine through phenylalanine, is 12 amino acids long. Only the CDR3 part of the read is kept: 36 bases, read in frame from the first base. At the junction V is shortened by 4 bases and J by 5 bases, with 7 bases in between. The germline V gene encodes CDR1 KGHDR and CDR2 SFDVKD.

The TCR originated in a male donor with acne. Sequenced input: blood. The chain is encoded by TRBV24-1 joined to TRBJ1-2, with the D gene too uncertain to name. The CDR3 here reads CATSDSRYGYTF. In nucleotide form, the sequence is TGTGCCACCAGTGACTCAAGGTATGGCTACACCTTC.